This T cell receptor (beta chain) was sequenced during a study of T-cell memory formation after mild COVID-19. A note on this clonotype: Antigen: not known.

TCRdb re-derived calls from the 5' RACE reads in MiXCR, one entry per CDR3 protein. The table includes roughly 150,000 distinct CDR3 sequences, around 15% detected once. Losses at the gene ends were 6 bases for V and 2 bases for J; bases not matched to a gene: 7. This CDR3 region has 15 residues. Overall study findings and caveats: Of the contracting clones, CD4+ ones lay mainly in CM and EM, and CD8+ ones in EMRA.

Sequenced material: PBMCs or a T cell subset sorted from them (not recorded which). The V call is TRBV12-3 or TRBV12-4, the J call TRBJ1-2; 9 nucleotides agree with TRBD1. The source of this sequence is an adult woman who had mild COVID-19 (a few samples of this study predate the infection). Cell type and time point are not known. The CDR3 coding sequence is TGTGCCAGCAGCACCGCCGGACAGGGGAACTATGGCTACACCTTC. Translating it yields CASSTAGQGNYGYTF.